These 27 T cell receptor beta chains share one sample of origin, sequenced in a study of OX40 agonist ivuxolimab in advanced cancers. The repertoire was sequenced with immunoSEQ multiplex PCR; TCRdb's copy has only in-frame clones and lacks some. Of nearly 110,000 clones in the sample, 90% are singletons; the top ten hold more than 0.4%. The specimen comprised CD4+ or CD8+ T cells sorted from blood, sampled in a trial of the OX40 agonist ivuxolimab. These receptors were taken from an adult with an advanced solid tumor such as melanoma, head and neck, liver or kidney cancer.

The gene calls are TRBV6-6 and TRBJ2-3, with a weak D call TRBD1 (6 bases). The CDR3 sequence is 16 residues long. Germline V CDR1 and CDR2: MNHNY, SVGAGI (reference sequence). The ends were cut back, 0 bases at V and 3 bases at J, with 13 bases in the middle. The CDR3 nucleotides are TGTGCCAGCAGTTACTCGGGGGCTCCAGGGACAGATACGCAGTATTTT. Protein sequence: CASSYSGAPGTDTQYF.

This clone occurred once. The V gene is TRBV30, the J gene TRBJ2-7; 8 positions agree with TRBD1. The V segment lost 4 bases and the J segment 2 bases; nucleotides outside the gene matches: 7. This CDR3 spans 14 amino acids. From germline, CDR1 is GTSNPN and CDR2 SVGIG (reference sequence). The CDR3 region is CAWKGTGSAYEQYF. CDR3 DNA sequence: TGTGCCTGGAAAGGGACAGGAAGTGCCTACGAGCAGTACTTC.

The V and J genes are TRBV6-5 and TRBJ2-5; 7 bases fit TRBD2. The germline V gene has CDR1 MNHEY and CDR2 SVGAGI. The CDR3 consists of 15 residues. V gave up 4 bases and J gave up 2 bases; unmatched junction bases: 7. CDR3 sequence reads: CASSWRGLGQETQYF. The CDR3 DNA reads TGTGCCAGCAGTTGGCGGGGGTTGGGACAAGAGACCCAGTACTTC.

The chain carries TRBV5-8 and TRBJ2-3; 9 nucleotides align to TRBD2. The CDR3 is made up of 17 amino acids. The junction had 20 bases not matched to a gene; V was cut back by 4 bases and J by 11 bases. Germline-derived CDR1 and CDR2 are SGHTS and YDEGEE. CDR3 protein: CASSLTGTRGGVLRQYF. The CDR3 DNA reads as TGTGCCAGCAGCCTCACGGGGACTCGCGGGGGGGTGTTGAGGCAGTATTTT.

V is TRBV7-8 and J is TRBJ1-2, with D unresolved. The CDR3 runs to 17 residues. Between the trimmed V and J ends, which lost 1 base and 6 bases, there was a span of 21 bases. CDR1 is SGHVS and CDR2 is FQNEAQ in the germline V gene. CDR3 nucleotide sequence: TGTGCCAGCAGCTTAGAGGCCCTGTTGGGAAAGACTAATGGCTACACCTTC. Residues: CASSLEALLGKTNGYTF. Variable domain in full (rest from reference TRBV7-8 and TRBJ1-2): GAGVSQSPRYKVAKRGQDVALRCDPISGHVSLFWYQQALGQGPEFLTYFQNEAQLDKSGLPSDRFFAERPEGSVSTLKIQRTQQEDSAVYLCASSLEALLGKTNGYTFGSGTRLTVV.

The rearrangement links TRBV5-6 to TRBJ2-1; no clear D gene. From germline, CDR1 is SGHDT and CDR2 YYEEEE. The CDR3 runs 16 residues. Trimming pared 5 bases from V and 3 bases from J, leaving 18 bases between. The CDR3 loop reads CASSSEADAYYNEQFF. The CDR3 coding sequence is TGTGCCAGCAGTTCCGAGGCGGACGCCTACTACAATGAGCAGTTCTTC.

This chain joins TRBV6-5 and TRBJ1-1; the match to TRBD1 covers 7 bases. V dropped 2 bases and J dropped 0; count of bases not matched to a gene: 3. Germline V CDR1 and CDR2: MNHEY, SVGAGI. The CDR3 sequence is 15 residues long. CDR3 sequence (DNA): TGTGCCAGCAGTTACGGGGGACAGATGAACACTGAAGCTTTCTTT. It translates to CASSYGGQMNTEAFF.

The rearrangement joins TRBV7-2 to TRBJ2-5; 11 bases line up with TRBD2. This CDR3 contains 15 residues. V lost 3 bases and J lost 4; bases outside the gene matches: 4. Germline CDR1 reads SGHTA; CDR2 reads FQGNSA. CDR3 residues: CASSFSGGEGETQYF. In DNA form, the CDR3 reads TGTGCCAGCAGCTTTAGCGGGGGGGAGGGAGAGACCCAGTACTTC. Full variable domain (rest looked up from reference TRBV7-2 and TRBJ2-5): GAGVSQSPSNKVTEKGKDVELRCDPISGHTALYWYRQSLGQGLEFLIYFQGNSAPDKSGLPSDRFSAERTGGSVSTLTIQRTQQEDSAVYLCASSFSGGEGETQYFGPGTRLLVL.

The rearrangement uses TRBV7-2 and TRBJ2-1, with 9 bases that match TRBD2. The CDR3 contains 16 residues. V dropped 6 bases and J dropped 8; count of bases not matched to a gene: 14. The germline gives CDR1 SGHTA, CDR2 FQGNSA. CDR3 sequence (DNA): TGTGCCAGCAGGTCCCGACTAGCGGTGGTGGGCGATGAGCAGTTCTTC. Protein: CASRSRLAVVGDEQFF.

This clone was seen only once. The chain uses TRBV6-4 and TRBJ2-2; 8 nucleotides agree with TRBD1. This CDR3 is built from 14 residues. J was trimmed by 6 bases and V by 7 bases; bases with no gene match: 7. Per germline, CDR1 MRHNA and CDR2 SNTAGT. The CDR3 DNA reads TGTGCCAGCAAGGGACAGGTCGGCGCCGGGGAGCTGTTTTTT. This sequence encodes CASKGQVGAGELFF.

CDR3 in DNA: TGCGCCAGCAGCCTTGGGACAGTTACTACAGATACGCAGTATTTT. Protein: CASSLGTVTTDTQYF. The genes are TRBV5-1 and TRBJ2-3; 7 bases match TRBD1. The CDR3 consists of 15 residues. Germline trimming cut 4 bases from V and 3 bases from J; bases unmatched to any gene: 8. Germline V gene lookup returns CDR1 SGHRS and CDR2 YFSETQ. The complete variable domain, with remaining parts taken from reference TRBV5-1 and TRBJ2-3, reads KAGVTQTPRYLIKTRGQQVTLSCSPISGHRSVSWYQQTPGQGLQFLFEYFSETQRNKGNFPGRFSGRQFSNSRSEMNVSTLELGDSALYLCASSLGTVTTDTQYFGPGTRLTVL.

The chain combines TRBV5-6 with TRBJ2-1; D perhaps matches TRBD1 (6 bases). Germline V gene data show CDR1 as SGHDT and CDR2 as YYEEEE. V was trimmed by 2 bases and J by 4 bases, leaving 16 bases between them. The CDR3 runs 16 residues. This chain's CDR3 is CASSFSGTPDYNEQFF. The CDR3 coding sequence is TGTGCCAGCAGCTTCTCCGGGACACCTGATTACAATGAGCAGTTCTTC.

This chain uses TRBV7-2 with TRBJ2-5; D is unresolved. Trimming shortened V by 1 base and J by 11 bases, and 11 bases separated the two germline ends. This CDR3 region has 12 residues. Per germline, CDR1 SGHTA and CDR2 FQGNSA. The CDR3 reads CASSLEVASQYF. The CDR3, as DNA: TGTGCCAGCAGCTTAGAAGTGGCGTCGCAGTACTTC.

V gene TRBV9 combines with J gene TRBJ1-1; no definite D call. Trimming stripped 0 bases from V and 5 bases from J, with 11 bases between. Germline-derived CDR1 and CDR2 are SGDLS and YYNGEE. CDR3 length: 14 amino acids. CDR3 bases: TGTGCCAGCAGCGTAGCTACGTTCGGGACTGAAGCTTTCTTT. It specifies CASSVATFGTEAFF.

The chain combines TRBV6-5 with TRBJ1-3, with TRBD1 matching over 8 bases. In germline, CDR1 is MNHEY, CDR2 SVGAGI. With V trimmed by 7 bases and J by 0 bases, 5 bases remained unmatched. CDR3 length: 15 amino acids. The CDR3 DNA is TGTGCCAGCACCACGGACAGGGACTCTGGAAACACCATATATTTT. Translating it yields CASTTDRDSGNTIYF.

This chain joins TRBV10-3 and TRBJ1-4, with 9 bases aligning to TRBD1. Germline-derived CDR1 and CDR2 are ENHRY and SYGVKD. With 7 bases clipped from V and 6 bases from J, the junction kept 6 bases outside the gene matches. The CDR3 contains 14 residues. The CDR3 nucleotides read TGTGCCATCAAAAGGGACAGGGAGGATGAAAAACTGTTTTTT. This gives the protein CAIKRDREDEKLFF.

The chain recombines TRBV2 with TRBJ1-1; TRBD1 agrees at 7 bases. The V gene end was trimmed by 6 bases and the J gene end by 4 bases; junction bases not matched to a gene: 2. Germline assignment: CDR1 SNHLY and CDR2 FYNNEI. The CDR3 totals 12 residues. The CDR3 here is CASRGQFTEAFF. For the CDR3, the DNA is TGTGCCAGCAGGGGACAGTTCACTGAAGCTTTCTTT. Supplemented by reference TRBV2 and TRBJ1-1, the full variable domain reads EPEVTQTPSHQVTQMGQEVILRCVPISNHLYFYWYRQILGQKVEFLVSFYNNEISEKSEIFDDQFSVERPDGSNFTLKIRSTKLEDSAMYFCASRGQFTEAFFGQGTRLTVV.

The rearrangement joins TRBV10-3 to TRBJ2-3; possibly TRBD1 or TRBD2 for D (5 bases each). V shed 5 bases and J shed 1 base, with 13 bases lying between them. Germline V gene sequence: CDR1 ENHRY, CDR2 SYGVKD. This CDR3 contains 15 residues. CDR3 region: CAISLSGSGTDTQYF. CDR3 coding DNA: TGTGCCATCAGTCTTTCAGGGAGTGGCACAGATACGCAGTATTTT.

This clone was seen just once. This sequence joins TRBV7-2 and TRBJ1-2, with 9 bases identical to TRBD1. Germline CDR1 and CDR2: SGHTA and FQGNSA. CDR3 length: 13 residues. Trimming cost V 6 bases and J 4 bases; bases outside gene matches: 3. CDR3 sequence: CASRGTGSYGYTF. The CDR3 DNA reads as TGTGCCAGCAGAGGGACAGGGTCCTATGGCTACACCTTC.

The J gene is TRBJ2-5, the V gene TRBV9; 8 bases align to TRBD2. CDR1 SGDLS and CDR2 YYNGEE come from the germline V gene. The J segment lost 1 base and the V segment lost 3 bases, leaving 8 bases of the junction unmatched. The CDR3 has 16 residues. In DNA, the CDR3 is TGTGCCAGCAGCGGTGGGATTAGCGGGGCCCAAGAGACCCAGTACTTC. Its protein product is CASSGGISGAQETQYF.

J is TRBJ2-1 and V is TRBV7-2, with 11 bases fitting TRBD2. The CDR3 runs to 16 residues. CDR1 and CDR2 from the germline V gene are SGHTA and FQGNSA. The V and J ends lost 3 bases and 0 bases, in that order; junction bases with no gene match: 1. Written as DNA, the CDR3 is TGTGCCAGCAGCTTTGGACTAGCGGGCTCCTACAATGAGCAGTTCTTC. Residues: CASSFGLAGSYNEQFF.

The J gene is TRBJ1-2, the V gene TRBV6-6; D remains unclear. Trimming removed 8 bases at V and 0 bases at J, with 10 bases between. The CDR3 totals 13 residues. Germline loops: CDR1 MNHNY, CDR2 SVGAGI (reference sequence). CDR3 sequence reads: CASWNTANYGYTF. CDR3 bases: TGTGCCAGCTGGAACACGGCTAACTATGGCTACACCTTC.

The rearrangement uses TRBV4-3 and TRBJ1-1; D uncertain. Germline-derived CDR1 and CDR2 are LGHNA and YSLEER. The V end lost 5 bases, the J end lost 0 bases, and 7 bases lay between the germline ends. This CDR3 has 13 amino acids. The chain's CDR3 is CASSSALNTEAFF. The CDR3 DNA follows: TGCGCCAGCAGCTCAGCCCTGAACACTGAAGCTTTCTTT.

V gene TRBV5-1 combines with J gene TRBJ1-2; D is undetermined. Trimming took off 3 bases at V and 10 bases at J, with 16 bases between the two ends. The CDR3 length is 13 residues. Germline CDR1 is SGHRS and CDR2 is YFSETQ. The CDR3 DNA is TGCGCCAGCAGCTCCGACACCGGAGGTTACTACACCTTC. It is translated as CASSSDTGGYYTF.

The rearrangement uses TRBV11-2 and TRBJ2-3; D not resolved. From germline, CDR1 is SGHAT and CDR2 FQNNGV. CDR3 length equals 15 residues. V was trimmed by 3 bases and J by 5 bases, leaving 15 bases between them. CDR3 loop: CASSLHRPPEDTQYF. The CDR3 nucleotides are TGTGCCAGCAGCTTGCACCGGCCACCTGAAGATACGCAGTATTTT.

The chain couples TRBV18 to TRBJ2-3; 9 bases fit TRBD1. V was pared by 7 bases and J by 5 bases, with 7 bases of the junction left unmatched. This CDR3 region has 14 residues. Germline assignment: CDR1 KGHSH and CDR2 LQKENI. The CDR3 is CASYGTGRVDTQYF. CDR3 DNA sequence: TGTGCCAGCTATGGGACAGGGAGAGTAGATACGCAGTATTTT.

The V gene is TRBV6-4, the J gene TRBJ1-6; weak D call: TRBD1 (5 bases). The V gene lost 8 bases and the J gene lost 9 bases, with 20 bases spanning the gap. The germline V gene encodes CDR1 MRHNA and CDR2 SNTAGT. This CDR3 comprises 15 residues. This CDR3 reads CASPRSPRDLSPLHF. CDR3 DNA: TGTGCCAGCCCCCGAAGCCCTCGGGACCTTTCACCCCTCCACTTT.